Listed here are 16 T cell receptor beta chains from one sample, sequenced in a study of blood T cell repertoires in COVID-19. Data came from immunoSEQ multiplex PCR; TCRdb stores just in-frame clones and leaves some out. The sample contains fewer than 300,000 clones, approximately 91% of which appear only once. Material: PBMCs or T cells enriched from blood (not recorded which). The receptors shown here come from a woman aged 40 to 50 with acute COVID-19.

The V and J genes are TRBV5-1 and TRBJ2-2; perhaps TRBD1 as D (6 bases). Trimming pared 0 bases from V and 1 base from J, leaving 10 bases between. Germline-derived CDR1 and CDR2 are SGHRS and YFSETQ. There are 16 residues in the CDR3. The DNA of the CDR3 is TGCGCCAGCAGCTTGGCCTTGGGACAGAACACCGGGGAGCTGTTTTTT. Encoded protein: CASSLALGQNTGELFF.

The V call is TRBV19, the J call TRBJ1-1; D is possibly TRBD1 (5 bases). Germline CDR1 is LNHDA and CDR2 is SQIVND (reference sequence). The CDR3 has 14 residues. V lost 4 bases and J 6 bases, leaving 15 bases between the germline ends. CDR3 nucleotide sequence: TGTGCCAGTAGTAAACGCAACGACAGACCTGAAGCTTTCTTT. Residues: CASSKRNDRPEAFF.

CDR3 DNA: TGCGCCAGCAGCTTGGCCCAAACAGGGGGCGCCGGGATAGAAAAACTGTTTTTT. Encoded protein: CASSLAQTGGAGIEKLFF. The rearrangement uses TRBV5-1 and TRBJ1-4, with TRBD1 matching 9 bases. The CDR3 length is 18 residues. Germline V gives CDR1 SGHRS, CDR2 YFSETQ. V was pared by 0 bases and J by 8 bases, with 14 bases of the junction left unmatched.

CDR3 in amino acids: CASRNRGNTEAFF. CDR3 coding DNA: TGTGCCAGTAGAAACAGGGGGAACACTGAAGCTTTCTTT. The genes are TRBV19 and TRBJ1-1, with 7 bases matching TRBD1. CDR3 size: 13 residues. Germline values: CDR1 LNHDA, CDR2 SQIVND (reference sequence). The V segment lost 6 bases and the J segment 1 base; nucleotides outside the gene matches: 2.

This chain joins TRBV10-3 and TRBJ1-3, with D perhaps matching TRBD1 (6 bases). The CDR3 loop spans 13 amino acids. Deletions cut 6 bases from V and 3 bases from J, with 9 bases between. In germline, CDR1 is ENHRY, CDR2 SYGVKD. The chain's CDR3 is CAIRPDSGNTIYF. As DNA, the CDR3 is TGTGCCATCAGACCGGACAGTGGAAACACCATATATTTT.

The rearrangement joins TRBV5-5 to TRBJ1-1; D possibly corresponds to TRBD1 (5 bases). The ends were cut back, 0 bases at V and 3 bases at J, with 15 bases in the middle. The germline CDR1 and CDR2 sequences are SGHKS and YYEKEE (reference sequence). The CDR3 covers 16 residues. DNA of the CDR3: TGTGCCAGCAGCTTGGCCCCCAAGGGGTTGGACACTGAAGCTTTCTTT. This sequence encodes CASSLAPKGLDTEAFF.

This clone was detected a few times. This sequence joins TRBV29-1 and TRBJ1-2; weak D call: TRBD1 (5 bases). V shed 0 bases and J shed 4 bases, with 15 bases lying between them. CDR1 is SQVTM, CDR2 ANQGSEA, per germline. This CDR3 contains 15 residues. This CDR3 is CSVEDRRQSFYGYTF. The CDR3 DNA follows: TGCAGCGTTGAAGATCGAAGACAGTCCTTCTATGGCTACACCTTC.

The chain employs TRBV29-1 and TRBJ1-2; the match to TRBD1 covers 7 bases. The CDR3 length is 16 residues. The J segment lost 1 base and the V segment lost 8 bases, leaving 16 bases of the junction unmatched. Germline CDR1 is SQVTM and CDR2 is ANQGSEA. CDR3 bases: TGCAGCTTTTTAGATCATGACAGGGATCGTAACTATGGCTACACCTTC. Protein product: CSFLDHDRDRNYGYTF.

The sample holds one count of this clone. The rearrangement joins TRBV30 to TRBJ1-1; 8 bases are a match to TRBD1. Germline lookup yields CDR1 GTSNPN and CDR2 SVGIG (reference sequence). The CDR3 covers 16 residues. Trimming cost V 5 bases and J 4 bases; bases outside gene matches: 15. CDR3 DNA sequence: TGTGCCTGGGATAACTCCCGGCAGGGGGCGGGCACTGAAGCTTTCTTT. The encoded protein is CAWDNSRQGAGTEAFF.

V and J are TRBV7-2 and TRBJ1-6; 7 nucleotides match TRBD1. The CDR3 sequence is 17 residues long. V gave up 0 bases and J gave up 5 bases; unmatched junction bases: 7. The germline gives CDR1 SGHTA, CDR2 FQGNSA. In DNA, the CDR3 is TGTGCCAGCAGCTTAGCTCCACAGGGGATGAATAATTCACCCCTCCACTTT. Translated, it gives CASSLAPQGMNNSPLHF.

CDR3 in DNA: TGCGCCAGCAGCTTGGCGGGATGGGGCACAGATACGCAGTATTTT. Translation: CASSLAGWGTDTQYF. The V and J genes are TRBV5-1 and TRBJ2-3; D may be TRBD2 (5 bases). The CDR3 consists of 15 residues. Deletions cut 0 bases from V and 1 base from J, with 9 bases between. The germline V gene has CDR1 SGHRS and CDR2 YFSETQ.

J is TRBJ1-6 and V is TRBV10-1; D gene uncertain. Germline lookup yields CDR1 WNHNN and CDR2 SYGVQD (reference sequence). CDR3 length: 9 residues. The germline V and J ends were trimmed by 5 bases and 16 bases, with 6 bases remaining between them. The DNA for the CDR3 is TGCGCCAGCAGTCGGGTTCTCCACTTT. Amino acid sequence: CASSRVLHF.

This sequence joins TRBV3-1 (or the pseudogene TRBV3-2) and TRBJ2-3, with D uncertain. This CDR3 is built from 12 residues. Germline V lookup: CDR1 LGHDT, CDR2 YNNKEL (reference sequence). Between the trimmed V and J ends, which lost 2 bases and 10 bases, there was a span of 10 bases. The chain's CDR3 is CASSQRGFPQYF. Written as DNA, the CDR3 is TGTGCCAGCAGCCAACGCGGATTCCCGCAGTATTTT.

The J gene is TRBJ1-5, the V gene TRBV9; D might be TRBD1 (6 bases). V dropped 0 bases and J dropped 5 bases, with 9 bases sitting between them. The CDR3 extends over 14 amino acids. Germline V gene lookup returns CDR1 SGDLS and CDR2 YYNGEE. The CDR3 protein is CASSVDAGDQPQHF. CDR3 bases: TGTGCCAGCAGCGTAGATGCAGGGGATCAGCCCCAGCATTTT.

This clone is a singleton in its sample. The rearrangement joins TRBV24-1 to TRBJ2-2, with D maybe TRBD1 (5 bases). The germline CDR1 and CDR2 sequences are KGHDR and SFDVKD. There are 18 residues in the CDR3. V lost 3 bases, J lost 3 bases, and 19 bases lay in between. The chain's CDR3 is CATSDRAGSPFDTGELFF. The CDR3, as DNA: TGTGCCACCAGTGATAGGGCAGGGTCCCCTTTCGACACCGGGGAGCTGTTTTTT.

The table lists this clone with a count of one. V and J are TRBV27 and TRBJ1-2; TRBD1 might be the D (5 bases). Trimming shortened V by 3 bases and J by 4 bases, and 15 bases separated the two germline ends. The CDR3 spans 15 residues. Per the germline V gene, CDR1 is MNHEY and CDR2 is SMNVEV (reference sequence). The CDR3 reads CASSFGGQGPYGYTF. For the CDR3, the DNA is TGTGCCAGCAGTTTCGGTGGGCAGGGCCCCTATGGCTACACCTTC.